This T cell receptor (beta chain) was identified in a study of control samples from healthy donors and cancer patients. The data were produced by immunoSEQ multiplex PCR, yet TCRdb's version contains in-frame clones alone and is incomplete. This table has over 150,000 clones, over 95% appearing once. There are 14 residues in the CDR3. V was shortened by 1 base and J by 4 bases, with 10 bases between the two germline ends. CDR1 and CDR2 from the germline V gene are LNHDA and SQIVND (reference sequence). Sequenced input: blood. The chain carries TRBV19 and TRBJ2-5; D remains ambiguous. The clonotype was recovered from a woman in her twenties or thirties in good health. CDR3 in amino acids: CASSIATVGETQYF. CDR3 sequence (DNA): TGTGCCAGTAGTATAGCAACAGTAGGAGAGACCCAGTACTTC.